This section outlines one TCR beta chain sequence together with its context. This record comes from a study of response to subunit inactivated influenza vaccine. TCRdb processed the RT-PCR reads anew with MiXCR; each CDR3 protein has one entry. Of under 800,000 distinct CDR3 sequences listed, about 15% are singletons. The ends were cut back, 0 bases at V and 8 bases at J, with 19 bases in the middle. The CDR3 covers 15 residues. The germline V gene encodes CDR1 DFQATT and CDR2 SNEGSKA (reference sequence). The chain recombines TRBV20-1 with TRBJ1-2; TRBD1 is a possible D gene (5 bases). The specimen was PBMCs from blood, collected 14 days before vaccination. The sequence was obtained from a man aged 50-59 years who received an inactivated influenza vaccine. The CDR3 region is CSARDGRGVSKGYTF. The CDR3 DNA is TGCAGTGCTAGAGATGGTCGGGGGGTGAGCAAGGGCTACACCTTC.